This T cell receptor beta chain is drawn from a study of T cell repertoires in cytomegalovirus infection. Study context: Used in the study were CMV epitopes, some recently identified and HLA-C-restricted, others well-studied and HLA-B-restricted. Carrying CMV and the relevant HLA type showed in public TCR beta signatures.

Broader study findings: Public TCR beta family frequency separated CMV-and-HLA carriers, including in an independent cohort. HLA-C-restricted, CMV-specific TCR beta clonotypes were dominant ex vivo.

This clonotype has just a few counts. The antigen is not known. TCRdb ran MiXCR on the reads and lists one entry per CDR3 protein. The sample has 750,000 to 950,000 distinct CDR3 sequences, 25% to 30% seen once. V trimming: 5 bases; J trimming: 6 bases; junction bases outside the gene matches: 8. Germline CDR1 is SGHVS and CDR2 is FQNEAQ. The CDR3 is made up of 14 amino acids. Here the sequenced sample was cultured CD8+ T cells from PBMCs, taken from culture after CMV antigen stimulation. This chain connects TRBV7-8 to TRBJ1-2, with 8 bases identical to TRBD1. This TCR came from a human donor in good health (CMV status not recorded). Some clones in this sample may be carry-over from other donors' samples. The CDR3 reads CASSPDPTGDGYTF. DNA for the CDR3: TGTGCCAGCAGCCCAGACCCGACAGGGGATGGCTACACCTTC.